This T cell receptor (beta chain) was identified in a study of blood T cells in healthy people across ages. Study outcomes and limitations: The percentage of naive T cells correlated strongly with TCR beta diversity. Calculation of diversity from one million T cells yielded estimates considered to be underestimates. The donors' CMV status was not determined, possibly confounding changes in expanded clonotypes.

The V end lost 1 base, the J end lost 4 bases, and 13 bases lay between the germline ends. The V gene's germline CDR1 is GTSNPN and CDR2 SVGIG (reference sequence). The CDR3 totals 14 residues. Worth noting for this clonotype: Its antigen remains unidentified.

No fewer than 5.5 micrograms of total RNA were isolated from every sample. Using a J-beta primer mix together with a sample-barcoded 5' primer, a second PCR was run for roughly 6 to 11 cycles. TCRdb called the 5' RACE reads again in MiXCR, with one record for every CDR3 protein. The data contain 700,000 or so distinct CDR3 sequences, roughly 41% of them singletons. The chain is built from TRBV30 and TRBJ1-1, with D unclear. Sample: blood. The clonotype comes from a man of 80 years or more in good health. Written as DNA, the CDR3 is TGTGCCTGGAGTGCTGTGGGCTTTGGCACTGAAGCTTTCTTT. This encodes CAWSAVGFGTEAFF.